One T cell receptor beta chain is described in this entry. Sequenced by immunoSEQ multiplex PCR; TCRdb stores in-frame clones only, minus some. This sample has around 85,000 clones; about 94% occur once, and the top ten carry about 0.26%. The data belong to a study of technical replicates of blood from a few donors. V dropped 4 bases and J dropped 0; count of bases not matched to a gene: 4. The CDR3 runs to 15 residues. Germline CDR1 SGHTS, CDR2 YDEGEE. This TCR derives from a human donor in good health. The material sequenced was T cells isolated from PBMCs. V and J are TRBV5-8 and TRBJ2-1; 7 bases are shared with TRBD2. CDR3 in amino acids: CASSVGLPSYNEQFF. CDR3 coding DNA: TGTGCCAGCAGCGTGGGACTACCCTCCTACAATGAGCAGTTCTTC.